Listed below are T cell receptor beta chains from one sample, sequenced in a study of shared T cell receptors in the human thymus. Method: immunoSEQ multiplex PCR; TCRdb's copy keeps in-frame clones and lacks some. The sample carries more than 550,000 clones, approximately 83% recorded once. These records were also assigned to another study, of human thymus T cells.

Specimen: thymocytes. All receptors derive from a girl under two years old with a congenital heart defect. Each CDR3 is given with its conserved first and last residue. A D gene is named only where the DNA matches it firmly. Rows may omit the clone size; those that give it use once, few, many or a size class.

d_gene: NA; j_gene: TRBJ1-1; len: 17; abundance: NA; v_gene: TRBV4-3; CDR3nt: TGCGCCAGCAGCATTCGACGGGAGGATTTGGGGAACACTGAAGCTTTCTTT; CDR3aa: CASSIRREDLGNTEAFF
d_gene: NA; j_gene: TRBJ2-7; len: 15; abundance: NA; v_gene: TRBV5-4; CDR3nt: TGTGCCAGCAGCCACAGGTACCGACCTTCCTACGAGCAGTACTTC; CDR3aa: CASSHRYRPSYEQYF
d_gene: NA; j_gene: TRBJ2-5; len: 17; abundance: NA; v_gene: TRBV11-3; CDR3nt: TGTGCCAGCTCACTGCCGGACCTACAGGGGAGGCGAGAGACCCAGTACTTC; CDR3aa: CASSLPDLQGRRETQYF
d_gene: TRBD1; j_gene: TRBJ2-7; len: 15; abundance: NA; v_gene: TRBV5-1; CDR3nt: TGCGCCAGCAGCATAGCGACAGGGGGCGCGTACGAGCAGTACTTC; CDR3aa: CASSIATGGAYEQYF
d_gene: NA; j_gene: TRBJ1-2; len: 15; abundance: NA; v_gene: TRBV19; CDR3nt: TGTGCCAGTAGGCATCAGGGTGTTGAAGACTATGGCTACACCTTC; CDR3aa: CASRHQGVEDYGYTF
d_gene: NA; j_gene: TRBJ2-5; len: 12; abundance: once; v_gene: TRBV7-9; CDR3nt: TGTGCCAGCAGCTTATTCGTGGAGACCCAGTACTTC; CDR3aa: CASSLFVETQYF
d_gene: TRBD1; j_gene: TRBJ2-5; len: 16; abundance: few; v_gene: TRBV5-1; CDR3nt: TGCGCCAGCAGCAATTGGTCCCGGGACAGGCTGGAGACCCAGTACTTC; CDR3aa: CASSNWSRDRLETQYF
d_gene: NA; j_gene: TRBJ2-7; len: 12; abundance: NA; v_gene: TRBV7-9; CDR3nt: TGTGCCAGCAGCTTAGGGGGGGACGAGCAGTACTTC; CDR3aa: CASSLGGDEQYF
d_gene: TRBD2; j_gene: TRBJ2-5; len: 20; abundance: few; v_gene: TRBV7-2; CDR3nt: TGTGCCAGCAGCTTAGCGAATCCCAAGACTAGCGGAGACGCGCAAGAGACCCAGTACTTC; CDR3aa: CASSLANPKTSGDAQETQYF
d_gene: TRBD1; j_gene: TRBJ1-5; len: 15; abundance: NA; v_gene: TRBV10-2; CDR3nt: TGCGCCAGCAGTAGGGGGCGCGGGAGCAATCAGCCCCAGCATTTT; CDR3aa: CASSRGRGSNQPQHF
d_gene: TRBD1; j_gene: TRBJ1-5; len: 16; abundance: NA; v_gene: TRBV27; CDR3nt: TGTGCCAGCAGTTTACTGTCCGACAGGGTTAATCAGCCCCAGCATTTT; CDR3aa: CASSLLSDRVNQPQHF
d_gene: TRBD1; j_gene: TRBJ2-5; len: 19; abundance: NA; v_gene: TRBV7-8; CDR3nt: TGTGCCAGCAGCCCGGGGACAGGGGGTTTTGCGGGCGGAAAAGAGACCCAGTACTTC; CDR3aa: CASSPGTGGFAGGKETQYF
d_gene: NA; j_gene: TRBJ1-5; len: 15; abundance: once; v_gene: TRBV28; CDR3nt: TGTGCCAGCAGTTTAAAGCTGCCGATGAATCAGCCCCAGCATTTT; CDR3aa: CASSLKLPMNQPQHF
d_gene: TRBD1; j_gene: TRBJ1-1; len: 14; abundance: NA; v_gene: TRBV15; CDR3nt: TGTGCCACCAGCGGAACGAGGGGGCGAACTGAAGCTTTCTTT; CDR3aa: CATSGTRGRTEAFF
d_gene: NA; j_gene: TRBJ1-1; len: 17; abundance: NA; v_gene: TRBV19; CDR3nt: TGTGCCAGTAGTAAGCCACAGGAGAAAGGGGTGAACACTGAAGCTTTCTTT; CDR3aa: CASSKPQEKGVNTEAFF
d_gene: NA; j_gene: TRBJ1-1; len: 16; abundance: NA; v_gene: TRBV5-6; CDR3nt: TGTGCCAGCAGCTTGGCGCCGGGACTTGAGAACACTGAAGCTTTCTTT; CDR3aa: CASSLAPGLENTEAFF
d_gene: NA; j_gene: TRBJ2-1; len: 16; abundance: few; v_gene: TRBV13; CDR3nt: TGTGCCAGCAGCCCTACTAACAGGTCCGCCTACAATGAGCAGTTCTTC; CDR3aa: CASSPTNRSAYNEQFF
d_gene: TRBD1; j_gene: TRBJ2-7; len: 17; abundance: NA; v_gene: TRBV5-6; CDR3nt: TGTGCCAGCAGCTTGTACTCCCGGGACAGGCCTGTCCTCGAGCAGTACTTC; CDR3aa: CASSLYSRDRPVLEQYF
d_gene: TRBD1; j_gene: TRBJ1-1; len: 16; abundance: NA; v_gene: TRBV19; CDR3nt: TGTGCCAGTAGTCCCAGACAGGGCTGGAGGAACACTGAAGCTTTCTTT; CDR3aa: CASSPRQGWRNTEAFF
d_gene: TRBD1; j_gene: TRBJ1-1; len: 18; abundance: NA; v_gene: TRBV5-1; CDR3nt: TGCGCCAGCAGCTTGGTTCTCCGGGACAGGGGATCGGACACTGAAGCTTTCTTT; CDR3aa: CASSLVLRDRGSDTEAFF